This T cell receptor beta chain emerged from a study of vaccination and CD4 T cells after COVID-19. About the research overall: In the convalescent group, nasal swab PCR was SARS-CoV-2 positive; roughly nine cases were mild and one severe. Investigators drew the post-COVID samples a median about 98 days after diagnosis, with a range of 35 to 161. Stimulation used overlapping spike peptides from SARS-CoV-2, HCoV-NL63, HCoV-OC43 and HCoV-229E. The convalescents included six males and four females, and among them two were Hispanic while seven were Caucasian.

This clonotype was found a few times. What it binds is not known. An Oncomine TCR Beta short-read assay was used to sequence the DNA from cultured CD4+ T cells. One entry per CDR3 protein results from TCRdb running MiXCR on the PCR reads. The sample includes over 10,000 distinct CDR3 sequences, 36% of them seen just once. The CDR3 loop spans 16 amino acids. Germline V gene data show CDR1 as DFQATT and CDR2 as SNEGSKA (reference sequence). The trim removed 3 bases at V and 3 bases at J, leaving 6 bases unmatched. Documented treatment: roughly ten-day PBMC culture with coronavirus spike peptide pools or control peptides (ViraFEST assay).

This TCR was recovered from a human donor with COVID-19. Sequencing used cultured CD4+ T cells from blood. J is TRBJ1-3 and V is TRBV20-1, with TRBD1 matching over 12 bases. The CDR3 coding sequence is TGCAGTGCTAGGCGGGGGACAGGGGGCAATGGAAACACCATATATTTT. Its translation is CSARRGTGGNGNTIYF.